These T cell receptor beta chains were read from a single sample in a study of monozygotic twins with inflammatory bowel disease. Following a re-call of the 5' RACE reads, TCRdb has one entry per CDR3 protein and lacks DNA. This repertoire includes over 110,000 distinct CDR3 sequences. The specimen was blood. The receptors stem from a human donor with ulcerative colitis or Crohn's disease, or a healthy co-twin of an affected twin (not recorded which). Each CDR3 is given with its conserved first and last residue. Fields, in order: V gene, J gene, CDR3 protein.

>TRBV12-3/TRBV12-4|TRBJ2-1
CATSTGPSRDEQFF
>TRBV5-4|TRBJ2-2
CASSLRGGKNTGELFF
>TRBV5-1|TRBJ1-2
CASSPGQGGWGYTF
>TRBV27|TRBJ2-7
CASSLLGQRYEQYF
>TRBV18|TRBJ1-5
CASSLDRGLGQPQHF
>TRBV5-1|TRBJ1-3
CASSLGGENTIYF
>TRBV7-9|TRBJ1-1
CASSSYRFEAFF
>TRBV12-5|TRBJ2-3
CASGPQGLTDTQYF
>TRBV7-2|TRBJ2-5
CASSLGQGTQYF
>TRBV5-1|TRBJ2-2
CASSLSGRDGGELFF
>TRBV20-1|TRBJ2-7
CSARDRDKTYEQYF
>TRBV11-3|TRBJ2-1
CASSPHSLGPNEQFF
>TRBV5-1|TRBJ1-6
CASSSTGQGISPLHF
>TRBV6-2/TRBV6-3|TRBJ2-3
CASSFLRGGTDTQYF
>TRBV5-4|TRBJ2-1
CASSSDSSYNEQFF
>TRBV20-1|TRBJ1-3
CSASQGAGNTIYF
>TRBV11-2|TRBJ2-1
CASSLLGLNEQFF
>TRBV7-9|TRBJ1-2
CASSSQGPGRDGYTF
>TRBV4-2|TRBJ2-3
CASSQEVYSDTQYF
>TRBV11-2|TRBJ2-7
CASSLVASGGNEQYF
>TRBV20-1|TRBJ1-1
CSARRQFPEAFF
>TRBV20-1|TRBJ2-7
CSARDKPSDSSYEQYF
>TRBV18|TRBJ1-2
CASSPPGTAPSNYGYTF
>TRBV4-3|TRBJ2-5
CASSHASSGGAETQYF
>TRBV4-3|TRBJ1-1
CASSQGTSMNTEAFF
>TRBV5-1|TRBJ2-1
CASSLAASSYNEQFF
>TRBV20-1|TRBJ1-1
CSAGLGTEAFF
>TRBV5-4|TRBJ2-5
CASSEELAGETQYF
>TRBV4-1|TRBJ2-2
CASSQTGRGGELFF
>TRBV12-3/TRBV12-4|TRBJ2-3
CASSRRLDPTDTQYF
>TRBV28|TRBJ1-2
CATPSDNYGYTF
>TRBV5-1|TRBJ2-6
CASSSGDSGANVLTF
>TRBV30|TRBJ1-3
CAWEQGSGNTIYF
>TRBV29-1|TRBJ2-5
CGGIRGVETQYF
>TRBV11-2|TRBJ2-1
CASSSAPQGTYNEQFF
>TRBV4-3|TRBJ2-3
CASSQDPGSTDTQYF
>TRBV7-3|TRBJ2-1
CASSSLAVSSYNEQFF
>TRBV14|TRBJ1-1
CASSRQRNTEAFF
>TRBV24-1|TRBJ2-2
CATGSDRATGELFF
>TRBV5-1|TRBJ2-5
CASSLVGSLETQYF